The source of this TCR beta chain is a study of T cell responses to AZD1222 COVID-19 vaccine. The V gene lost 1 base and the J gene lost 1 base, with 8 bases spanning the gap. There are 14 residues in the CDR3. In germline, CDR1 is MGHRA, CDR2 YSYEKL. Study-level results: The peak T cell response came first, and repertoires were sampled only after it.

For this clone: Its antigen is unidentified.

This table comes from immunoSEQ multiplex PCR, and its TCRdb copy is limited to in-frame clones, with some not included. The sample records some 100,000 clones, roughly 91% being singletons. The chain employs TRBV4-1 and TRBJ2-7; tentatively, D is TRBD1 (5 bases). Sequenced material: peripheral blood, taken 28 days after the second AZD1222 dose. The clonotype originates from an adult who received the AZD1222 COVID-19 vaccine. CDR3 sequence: CASSQAQGSYEQYF. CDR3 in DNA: TGCGCCAGCAGCCAAGCCCAGGGATCCTACGAGCAGTACTTC.